The 5 T cell receptor beta chains below were found in one sample sequenced in a study of identical twins (dated by TCRdb to 2016 to 2017). The protocol used for the library was 5' RACE. The listed sequencing device is Illumina HiSeq 2000. The public reads were run again by TCRdb, first through fastp at Q25 and then through MiXCR, and only productive beta chains were kept. Here each entry gathers all rows of one CDR3 protein and keeps the most common genes and DNA. This sample holds roughly 350,000 distinct CDR3 sequences; around an eighth were observed only once. Just over 7% of the sample is held by the ten biggest clonotypes. Another study also made use of these data, one on yellow fever vaccine responses in identical twins.

The sample taken for sequencing was CD8+ T cells sorted from blood. Source of these receptors: a woman younger than 30 in good health.

This chain uses TRBV5-6 with TRBJ2-3; 8 positions agree with TRBD2. This CDR3 has 16 amino acids. Germline values: CDR1 SGHDT, CDR2 YYEEEE. V was pared by 2 bases and J by 6 bases, with 11 bases of the junction left unmatched. The CDR3 DNA reads as TGTGCCAGCAGCTTACGGGAGGGCCTAATCGAGGATACGCAGTATTTT. It codes for CASSLREGLIEDTQYF.

V gene TRBV3-1 combines with J gene TRBJ2-4, with D unresolved. CDR1 is LGHDT, CDR2 YNNKEL, per germline (reference sequence). The germline V and J ends were trimmed by 0 bases and 7 bases, with 13 bases remaining between them. This CDR3 contains 15 residues. The CDR3 sequence: CASSQDSVRPNIQYF. The CDR3 coding sequence is TGTGCCAGCAGCCAAGATTCCGTCAGACCGAACATTCAGTACTTC.

The sample holds many counts of this clonotype. This chain uses TRBV28 with TRBJ2-1; no clear D gene. CDR3 length: 16 residues. The germline gives CDR1 MDHEN, CDR2 SYDVKM. Trimming took 3 bases from V and 5 from J, leaving 17 bases between them. CDR3: CASSLPYPNLNNEQFF. CDR3 nucleotide sequence: TGTGCCAGCAGTTTGCCTTACCCCAACCTAAACAATGAGCAGTTCTTC.

On this clonotype itself: Germline and junction disagree at one end, which may indicate a read error. The rearrangement links TRBV28 to TRBJ2-5; 14 bases fit TRBD2. Germline V gene lookup returns CDR1 MDHEN and CDR2 SYDVKM. This CDR3 is 15 amino acids long. The CDR3: CASQPGLAGEETKYF. The CDR3 bases are TGTGCCAGTCAGCCGGGACTAGCGGGAGAAGAGACCAAGTACTTC.

The chain links TRBV27 to TRBJ2-3; TRBD2 agrees at 10 bases. Germline V gene lookup returns CDR1 MNHEY and CDR2 SMNVEV (reference sequence). V trimming: 7 bases; J trimming: 4 bases; junction bases outside the gene matches: 8. This CDR3 contains 15 residues. CDR3 in DNA: TGTGCCAGCATCTTTTCTAGCGGGAGTTCAGATACGCAGTATTTT. The encoded protein is CASIFSSGSSDTQYF.